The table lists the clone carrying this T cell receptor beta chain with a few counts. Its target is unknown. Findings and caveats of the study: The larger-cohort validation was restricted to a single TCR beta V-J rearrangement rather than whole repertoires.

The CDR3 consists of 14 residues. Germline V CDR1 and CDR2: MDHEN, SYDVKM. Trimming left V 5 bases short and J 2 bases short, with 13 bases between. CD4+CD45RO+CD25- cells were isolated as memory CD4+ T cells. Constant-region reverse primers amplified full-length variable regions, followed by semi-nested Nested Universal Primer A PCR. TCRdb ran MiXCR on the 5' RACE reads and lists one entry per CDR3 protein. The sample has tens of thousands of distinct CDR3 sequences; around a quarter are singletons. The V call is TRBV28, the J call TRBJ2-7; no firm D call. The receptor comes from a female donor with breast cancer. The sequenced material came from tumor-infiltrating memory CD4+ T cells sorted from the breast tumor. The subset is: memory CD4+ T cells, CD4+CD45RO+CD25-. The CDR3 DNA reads TGTGCCAGCAGTAGTGGAGACTCGACCTACGAGCAGTACTTC. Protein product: CASSSGDSTYEQYF.